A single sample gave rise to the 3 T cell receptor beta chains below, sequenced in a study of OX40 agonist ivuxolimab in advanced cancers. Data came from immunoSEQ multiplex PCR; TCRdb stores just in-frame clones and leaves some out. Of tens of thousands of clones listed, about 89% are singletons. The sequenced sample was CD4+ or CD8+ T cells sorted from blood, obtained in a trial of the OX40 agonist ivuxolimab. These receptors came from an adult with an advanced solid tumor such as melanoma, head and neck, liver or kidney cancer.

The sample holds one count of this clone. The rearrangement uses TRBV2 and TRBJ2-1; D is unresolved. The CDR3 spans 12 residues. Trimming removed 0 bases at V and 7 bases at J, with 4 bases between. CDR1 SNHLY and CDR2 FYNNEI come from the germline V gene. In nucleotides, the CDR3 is TGTGCCAGCAGTGAAGCGCTGAATGAGCAGTTCTTC. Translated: CASSEALNEQFF.

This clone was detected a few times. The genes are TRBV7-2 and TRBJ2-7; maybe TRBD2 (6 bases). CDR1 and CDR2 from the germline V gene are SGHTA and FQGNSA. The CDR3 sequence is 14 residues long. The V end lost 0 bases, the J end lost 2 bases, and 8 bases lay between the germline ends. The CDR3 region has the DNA TGTGCCAGCAGCTTAGCGGGGGGTCCCTACGAGCAGTACTTC. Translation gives CASSLAGGPYEQYF.

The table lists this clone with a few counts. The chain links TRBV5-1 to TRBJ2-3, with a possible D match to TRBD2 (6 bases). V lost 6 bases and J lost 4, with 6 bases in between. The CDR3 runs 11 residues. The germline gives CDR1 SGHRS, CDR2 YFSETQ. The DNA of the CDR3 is TGCGCCAGCAAGCGGGCAGATACGCAGTATTTT. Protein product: CASKRADTQYF.